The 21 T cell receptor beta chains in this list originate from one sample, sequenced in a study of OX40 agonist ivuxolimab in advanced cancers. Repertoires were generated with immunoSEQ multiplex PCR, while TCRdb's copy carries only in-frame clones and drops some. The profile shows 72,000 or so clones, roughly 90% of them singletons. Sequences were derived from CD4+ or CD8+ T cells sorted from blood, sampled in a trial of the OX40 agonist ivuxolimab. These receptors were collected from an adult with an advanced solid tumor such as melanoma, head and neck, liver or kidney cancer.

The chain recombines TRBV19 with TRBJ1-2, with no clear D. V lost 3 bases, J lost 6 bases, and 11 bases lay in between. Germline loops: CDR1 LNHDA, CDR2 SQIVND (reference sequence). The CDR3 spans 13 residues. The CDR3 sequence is CASSITRFDGYTF. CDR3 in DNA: TGTGCCAGTAGTATCACCAGATTTGATGGCTACACCTTC. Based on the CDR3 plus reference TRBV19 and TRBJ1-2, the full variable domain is DGGITQSPKYLFRKEGQNVTLSCEQNLNHDAMYWYRQDPGQGLRLIYYSQIVNDFQKGDIAEGYSVSREKKESFPLTVTSAQKNPTAFYLCASSITRFDGYTFGSGTRLTVV.

CDR3 region: CASYSTEAFF. The CDR3 nucleotides read TGTGCCAGTTATTCCACTGAAGCTTTCTTT. The rearrangement links TRBV6-5 to TRBJ1-1; the D is unclear. The CDR3 contains 10 residues. The V end lost 9 bases, the J end lost 4 bases, and 6 bases lay between the germline ends. Germline V lookup: CDR1 MNHEY, CDR2 SVGAGI.

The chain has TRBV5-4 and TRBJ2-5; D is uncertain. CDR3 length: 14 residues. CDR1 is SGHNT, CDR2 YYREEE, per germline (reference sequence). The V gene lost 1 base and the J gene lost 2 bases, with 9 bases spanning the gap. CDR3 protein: CASSLSWSQETQYF. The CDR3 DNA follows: TGTGCCAGCAGCTTGAGTTGGAGTCAAGAGACCCAGTACTTC.

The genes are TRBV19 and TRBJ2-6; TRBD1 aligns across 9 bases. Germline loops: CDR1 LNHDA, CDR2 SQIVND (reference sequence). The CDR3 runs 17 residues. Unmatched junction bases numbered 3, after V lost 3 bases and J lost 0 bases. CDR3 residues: CASSIGTGFSGANVLTF. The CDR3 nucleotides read TGTGCCAGTAGTATTGGGACAGGGTTCTCTGGGGCCAACGTCCTGACTTTC.

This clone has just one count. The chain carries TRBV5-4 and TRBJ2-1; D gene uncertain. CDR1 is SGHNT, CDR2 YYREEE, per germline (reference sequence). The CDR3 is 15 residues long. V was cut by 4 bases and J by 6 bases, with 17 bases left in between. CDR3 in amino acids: CASSPSRYPSNEQFF. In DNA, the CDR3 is TGTGCCAGCAGCCCCTCTAGATATCCCAGCAATGAGCAGTTCTTC. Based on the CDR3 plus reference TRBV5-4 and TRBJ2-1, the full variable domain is ETGVTQSPTHLIKTRGQQVTLRCSSQSGHNTVSWYQQALGQGPQFIFQYYREEENGRGNFPPRFSGLQFPNYSSELNVNALELDDSALYLCASSPSRYPSNEQFFGPGTRLTVL.

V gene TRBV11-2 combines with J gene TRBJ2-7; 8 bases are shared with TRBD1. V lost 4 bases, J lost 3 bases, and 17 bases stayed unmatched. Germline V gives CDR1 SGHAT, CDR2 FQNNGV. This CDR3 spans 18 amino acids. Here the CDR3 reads CASSSSGTGPTPIYEQYF. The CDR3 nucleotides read TGTGCCAGCAGCTCGTCCGGGACAGGCCCTACCCCAATCTACGAGCAGTACTTC.

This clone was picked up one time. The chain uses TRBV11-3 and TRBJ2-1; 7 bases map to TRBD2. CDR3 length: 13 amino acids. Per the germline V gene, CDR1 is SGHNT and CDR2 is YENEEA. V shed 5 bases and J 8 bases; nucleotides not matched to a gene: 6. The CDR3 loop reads CASSLSGVHEQFF. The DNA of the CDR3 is TGTGCCAGCAGCCTCAGCGGGGTCCATGAGCAGTTCTTC.

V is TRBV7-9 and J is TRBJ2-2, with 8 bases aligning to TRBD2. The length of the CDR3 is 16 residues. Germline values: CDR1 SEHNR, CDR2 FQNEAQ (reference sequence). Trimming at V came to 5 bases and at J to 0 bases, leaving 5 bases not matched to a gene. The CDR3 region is CASSPGGGPNTGELFF. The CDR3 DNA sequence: TGTGCCAGCAGCCCCGGGGGGGGACCGAACACCGGGGAGCTGTTTTTT.

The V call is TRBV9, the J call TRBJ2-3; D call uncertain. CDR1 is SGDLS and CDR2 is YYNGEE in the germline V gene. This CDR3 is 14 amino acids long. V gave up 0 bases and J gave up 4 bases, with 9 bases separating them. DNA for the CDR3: TGTGCCAGCAGCGTAGCAGCGTTGGCAGATACGCAGTATTTT. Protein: CASSVAALADTQYF.

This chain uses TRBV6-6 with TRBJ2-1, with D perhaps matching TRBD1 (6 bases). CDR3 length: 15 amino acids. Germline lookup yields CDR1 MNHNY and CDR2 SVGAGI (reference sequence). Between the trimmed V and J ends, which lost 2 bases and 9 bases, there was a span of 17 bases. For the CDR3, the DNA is TGTGCCAGCAGTTACCCGGCGACAGGAGGTCGTGAGCAGTTCTTC. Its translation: CASSYPATGGREQFF.

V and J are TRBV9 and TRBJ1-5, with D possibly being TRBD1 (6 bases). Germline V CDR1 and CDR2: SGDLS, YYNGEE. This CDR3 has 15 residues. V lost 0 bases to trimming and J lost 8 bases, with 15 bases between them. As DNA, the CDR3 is TGTGCCAGCAGCGTAGGGGGGCAAGGAGTAGAGCCCCAGCATTTT. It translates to CASSVGGQGVEPQHF. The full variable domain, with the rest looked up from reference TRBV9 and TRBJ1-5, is DSGVTQTPKHLITATGQRVTLRCSPRSGDLSVYWYQQSLDQGLQFLIQYYNGEERAKGNILERFSAQQFPDLHSELNLSSLELGDSALYFCASSVGGQGVEPQHFGDGTRLSIL.

CDR3: CASSLGVYEQYF. In DNA, the CDR3 is TGTGCCAGCAGTTTGGGCGTTTACGAGCAGTACTTC. This chain uses TRBV28 with TRBJ2-7; D is ambiguous. CDR1 and CDR2 (germline): MDHEN, SYDVKM. V was clipped by 3 bases and J by 4 bases, with 7 bases between them. The CDR3 extends over 12 amino acids.

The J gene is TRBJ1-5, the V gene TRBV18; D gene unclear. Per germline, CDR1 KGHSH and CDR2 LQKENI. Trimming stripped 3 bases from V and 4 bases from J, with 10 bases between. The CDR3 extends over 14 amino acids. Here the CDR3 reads CASSPSGGNQPQHF. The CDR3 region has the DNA TGTGCCAGCTCACCCTCGGGCGGAAATCAGCCCCAGCATTTT.

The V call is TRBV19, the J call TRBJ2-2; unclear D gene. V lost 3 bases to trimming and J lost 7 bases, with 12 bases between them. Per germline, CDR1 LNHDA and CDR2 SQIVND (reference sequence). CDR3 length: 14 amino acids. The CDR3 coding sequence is TGTGCCAGTAGTATCAAAGGTTCCGGCGGGGAGCTGTTTTTT. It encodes CASSIKGSGGELFF.

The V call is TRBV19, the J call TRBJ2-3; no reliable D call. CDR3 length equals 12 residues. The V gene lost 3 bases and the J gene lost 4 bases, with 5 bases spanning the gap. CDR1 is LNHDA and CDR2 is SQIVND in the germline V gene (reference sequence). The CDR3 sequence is CASSILPDTQYF. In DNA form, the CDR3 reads TGTGCCAGTAGTATCTTACCAGATACGCAGTATTTT.

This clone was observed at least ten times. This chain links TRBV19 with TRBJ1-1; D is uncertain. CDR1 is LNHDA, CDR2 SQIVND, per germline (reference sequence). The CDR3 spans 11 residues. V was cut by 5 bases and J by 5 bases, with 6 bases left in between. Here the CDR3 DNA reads TGTGCCAGTAGTGTGGGAACTGAAGCTTTCTTT. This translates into CASSVGTEAFF.

In nucleotides, the CDR3 is TGTGCCAGCAGCCCCGAGGGGGGAGTGAACACTGAAGCTTTCTTT. Translated, it gives CASSPEGGVNTEAFF. This chain links TRBV7-3 with TRBJ1-1, with D possibly matching TRBD1 (6 bases). This CDR3 has 15 residues. Germline-derived CDR1 and CDR2 are SGHTA and FQGTGA. V lost 5 bases to trimming and J lost 0 bases, with 13 bases between them.

The CDR3: CSAPTGPAEAFF. As DNA, the CDR3 is TGCAGCGCTCCGACAGGGCCCGCTGAAGCTTTCTTT. The gene calls are TRBV29-1 and TRBJ1-1; TRBD1 agrees at 7 bases. The CDR3 has 12 residues. Germline CDR1 is SQVTM and CDR2 is ANQGSEA. Germline trimming cut 7 bases from V and 6 bases from J; bases unmatched to any gene: 8.

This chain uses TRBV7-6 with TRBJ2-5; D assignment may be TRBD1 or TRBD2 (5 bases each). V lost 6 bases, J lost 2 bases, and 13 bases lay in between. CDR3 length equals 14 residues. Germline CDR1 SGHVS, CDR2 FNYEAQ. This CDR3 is CASSIPGRQETQYF. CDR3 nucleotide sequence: TGTGCCAGCAGTATACCGGGACGGCAAGAGACCCAGTACTTC.

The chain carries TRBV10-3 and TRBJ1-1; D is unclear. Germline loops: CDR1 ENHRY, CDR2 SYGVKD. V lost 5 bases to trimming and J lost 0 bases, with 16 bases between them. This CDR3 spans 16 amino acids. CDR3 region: CAISPGPNSMNTEAFF. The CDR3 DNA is TGTGCCATCAGTCCCGGACCAAATTCCATGAACACTGAAGCTTTCTTT.

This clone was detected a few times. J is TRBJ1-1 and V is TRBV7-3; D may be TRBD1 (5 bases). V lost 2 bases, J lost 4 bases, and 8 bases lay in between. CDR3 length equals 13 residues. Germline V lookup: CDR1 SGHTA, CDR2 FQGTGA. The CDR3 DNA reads TGTGCCAGCAGCTTAGACGGGGGCACTGAAGCTTTCTTT. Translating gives CASSLDGGTEAFF. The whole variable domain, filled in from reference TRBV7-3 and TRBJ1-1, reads GAGVSQTPSNKVTEKGKYVELRCDPISGHTALYWYRQSLGQGPEFLIYFQGTGAADDSGLPNDRFFAVRPEGSVSTLKIQRTERGDSAVYLCASSLDGGTEAFFGQGTRLTVV.